The rows below give T cell receptor beta chains drawn from one sample of a study of blood T cell repertoires in COVID-19. The assay was immunoSEQ multiplex PCR, and TCRdb's table has in-frame clones only and misses some. Altogether around 230,000 clones are present, around four fifths being singletons, with the ten largest covering around 12%. The sample consisted of peripheral blood. The receptors were sampled from a woman aged 60-70 years with active or convalescent COVID-19. Both conserved end residues are part of each CDR3. D genes are given only for firm matches. Clone size is given for some rows only: seen once, a few or many times, or a class if the clone is expanded.

clone_size | d_call | j_call | v_call | cdr3_length | cdr3_aa | cdr3_nt
. | . | TRBJ2-6 | TRBV27 | 15 | CASSQRGSGANVLTF | TGTGCCAGCAGTCAAAGGGGCTCTGGGGCCAACGTCCTGACTTTC
. | TRBD1 | TRBJ1-1 | TRBV19 | 12 | CASKGDRPEAFF | TGTGCCAGTAAGGGGGACAGACCCGAAGCTTTCTTT
. | TRBD1 | TRBJ1-1 | TRBV29-1 | 13 | CSVQGQGDTEAFF | TGCAGCGTCCAGGGGCAGGGGGACACTGAAGCTTTCTTT
. | . | TRBJ1-1 | TRBV6-5 | 10 | CASHRDKAFF | TGTGCCAGCCACCGGGATAAAGCTTTCTTT
. | TRBD1 | TRBJ2-7 | TRBV19 | 15 | CASSIETGGSYEQYF | TGTGCCAGTAGTATAGAGACAGGGGGCTCCTACGAGCAGTACTTC
few | . | TRBJ2-3 | TRBV15 | 14 | CATSRRKGGDTQYF | TGTGCCACCAGCAGAAGAAAAGGGGGAGATACGCAGTATTTT
. | . | TRBJ2-7 | TRBV12-5 | 15 | CASGASGFRSYEQYF | TGTGCTAGTGGTGCCTCAGGGTTCCGCTCCTACGAGCAGTACTTC
once | . | TRBJ1-1 | TRBV18 | 14 | CASSPQGANTEAFF | TGTGCCAGCTCACCACAGGGAGCGAACACTGAAGCTTTCTTT
. | TRBD1 | TRBJ1-2 | TRBV29-1 | 14 | CSVYTGGINYGYTF | TGCAGCGTCTATACAGGGGGTATTAACTATGGCTACACCTTC
. | TRBD2 | TRBJ2-3 | TRBV7-8 | 17 | CASSLGLAGGFGDTQYF | TGTGCCAGCAGCTTAGGGCTAGCGGGGGGGTTTGGAGATACGCAGTATTTT
. | TRBD1 | TRBJ1-2 | TRBV5-1 | 16 | CASSPSDRGAPYGYTF | TGCGCCAGCAGCCCTAGCGACAGGGGGGCCCCCTATGGCTACACCTTC
. | . | TRBJ1-4 | TRBV6-5 | 14 | CASSPRRSNEKLFF | TGTGCCAGCAGTCCCAGGAGGTCTAATGAAAAACTGTTTTTT
. | TRBD2 | TRBJ2-1 | TRBV4-1 | 18 | CASSRGTSGGAGYNEQFF | TGCGCCAGCAGCCGTGGGACTAGCGGGGGGGCCGGTTACAATGAGCAGTTCTTC
. | TRBD2 | TRBJ2-7 | TRBV9 | 15 | CARLPMHPGGYEQYF | TGTGCAAGGCTTCCAATGCATCCGGGGGGGTACGAGCAGTACTTC
. | TRBD2 | TRBJ2-1 | TRBV6-2/TRBV6-3 | 16 | CASSPGGRGGHNEQFF | TGTGCCAGCAGCCCCGGTGGGCGGGGGGGCCATAATGAGCAGTTCTTC
. | . | TRBJ1-2 | TRBV30 | 12 | CAWSRGNYGYTF | TGTGCCTGGAGTAGAGGGAACTATGGCTACACCTTC
. | . | TRBJ1-4 | TRBV12-3/TRBV12-4 | 13 | CASSGQTNEKLFF | TGTGCCAGCAGTGGGCAAACTAATGAAAAACTGTTTTTT
. | TRBD1 | TRBJ1-2 | TRBV27 | 12 | CASRLGQGGYTF | TGTGCCAGCAGACTAGGACAGGGCGGCTACACCTTC
. | TRBD1 | TRBJ1-2 | TRBV19 | 13 | CASSGQGAAGYTF | TGTGCCAGTAGCGGACAGGGGGCGGCTGGCTACACCTTC
. | . | TRBJ2-7 | TRBV6-5 | 15 | CASMPRVSAAYEQYF | TGTGCCAGCATGCCACGGGTATCGGCCGCATACGAGCAGTACTTC
. | TRBD2 | TRBJ2-1 | TRBV7-7 | 14 | CASSLVDGGDEQFF | TGTGCTAGCAGCCTAGTAGACGGGGGGGATGAGCAGTTCTTC
. | . | TRBJ1-2 | TRBV5-1 | 14 | CASSLNPGDYGYTF | TGCGCCAGCAGCTTGAACCCAGGGGACTATGGCTACACCTTC
. | TRBD1 | TRBJ1-4 | TRBV9 | 13 | CASSVGDRGKLFF | TGTGCCAGCAGCGTAGGGGACAGGGGGAAACTGTTTTTT
. | . | TRBJ2-7 | TRBV7-9 | 14 | CASSLSPPGHEQYF | TGTGCCAGCAGCTTAAGCCCCCCAGGGCACGAGCAGTACTTC